The rows below give T cell receptor beta chains drawn from one sample of a study of cytomegalovirus exposure and HLA in healthy donors. The data were produced by immunoSEQ multiplex PCR, yet TCRdb's version contains in-frame clones alone and is incomplete. The sample carries about 50,000 clones, just over 90% recorded once. The sequenced sample consisted of PBMCs. All receptors derive from a young woman in good health and CMV-seropositive. Both conserved end residues are part of each CDR3. The D gene is left open where the match is weak. Some rows mark clone size as missing; the rest say once, few, many or name a class of expanded clone.

j_call: TRBJ2-7; v_call: TRBV5-4; clone_size: .; d_call: .; cdr3_aa: CASSLRQGGNEQYF; cdr3_nt: TGTGCCAGCAGCTTACGACAGGGAGGTAACGAGCAGTACTTC
j_call: TRBJ2-7; v_call: TRBV4-1; clone_size: .; d_call: TRBD2; cdr3_aa: CASSQGSSGGYEQYF; cdr3_nt: TGCGCCAGCAGCCAAGGCTCTAGCGGGGGTTACGAGCAGTACTTC
j_call: TRBJ2-2; v_call: TRBV7-2; clone_size: .; d_call: .; cdr3_aa: CASSLDWENTGELFF; cdr3_nt: TGTGCCAGCAGCTTGGACTGGGAGAACACCGGGGAGCTGTTTTTT
j_call: TRBJ1-6; v_call: TRBV2; clone_size: .; d_call: .; cdr3_aa: CASSAKSSYNSPLHF; cdr3_nt: TGTGCCAGCAGTGCAAAGAGCTCCTATAATTCACCCCTCCACTTT
j_call: TRBJ2-3; v_call: TRBV11-2; clone_size: .; d_call: TRBD2; cdr3_aa: CASSQRGLARVSDTQYF; cdr3_nt: TGTGCCAGCAGCCAGAGAGGACTAGCAAGAGTCTCAGATACGCAGTATTTT
j_call: TRBJ1-2; v_call: TRBV9; clone_size: .; d_call: .; cdr3_aa: CASSSRGGAQGYTF; cdr3_nt: TGTGCCAGCAGCTCCCGGGGGGGGGCGCAAGGCTACACCTTC
j_call: TRBJ1-2; v_call: TRBV11-2; clone_size: .; d_call: .; cdr3_aa: CASSLFSYAQASRYGYTF; cdr3_nt: TGTGCCAGCAGCTTATTTTCCTACGCTCAGGCCTCCCGCTATGGCTACACCTTC
j_call: TRBJ2-1; v_call: TRBV27; clone_size: .; d_call: .; cdr3_aa: CASISRGGPYNEQFF; cdr3_nt: TGTGCCAGCATCTCGAGGGGGGGGCCCTACAATGAGCAGTTCTTC
j_call: TRBJ1-2; v_call: TRBV5-4; clone_size: .; d_call: TRBD1; cdr3_aa: CASSLADATGVYGYTF; cdr3_nt: TGTGCCAGCAGCTTGGCCGACGCAACAGGGGTCTATGGCTACACCTTC
j_call: TRBJ1-4; v_call: TRBV6-4; clone_size: .; d_call: TRBD1; cdr3_aa: CASHNNRGRGLFF; cdr3_nt: TGTGCCAGCCACAATAACAGGGGGCGTGGACTGTTTTTT
j_call: TRBJ2-2; v_call: TRBV28; clone_size: .; d_call: .; cdr3_aa: CASSITNTGELFF; cdr3_nt: TGTGCCAGCAGTATAACGAACACCGGGGAGCTGTTTTTT
j_call: TRBJ2-7; v_call: TRBV6-5; clone_size: once; d_call: .; cdr3_aa: CASSKTGTYEQYF; cdr3_nt: TGTGCCAGCAGCAAGACAGGTACCTACGAGCAGTACTTC
j_call: TRBJ1-1; v_call: TRBV4-3; clone_size: .; d_call: .; cdr3_aa: CASSPFEGGDTEAFF; cdr3_nt: TGCGCCAGCAGCCCCTTTGAAGGGGGGGACACTGAAGCTTTCTTT
j_call: TRBJ1-1; v_call: TRBV29-1; clone_size: .; d_call: TRBD1; cdr3_aa: CSVPGQGVLNTEAFF; cdr3_nt: TGCAGCGTTCCAGGACAGGGGGTTCTGAACACTGAAGCTTTCTTT
j_call: TRBJ2-2; v_call: TRBV27; clone_size: .; d_call: TRBD1; cdr3_aa: CASSFTNWGQGITGELFF; cdr3_nt: TGTGCCAGCAGTTTTACGAATTGGGGACAGGGTATAACCGGGGAGCTGTTTTTT
j_call: TRBJ2-3; v_call: TRBV7-3; clone_size: once; d_call: .; cdr3_aa: CASSPFRGADTQYF; cdr3_nt: TGTGCCAGCAGCCCCTTCCGGGGTGCAGATACGCAGTATTTT
j_call: TRBJ2-5; v_call: TRBV6-1; clone_size: .; d_call: .; cdr3_aa: CASSVSAGQETQYF; cdr3_nt: TGTGCCAGCAGTGTTTCGGCAGGGCAAGAGACCCAGTACTTC
j_call: TRBJ2-5; v_call: TRBV2; clone_size: .; d_call: TRBD1; cdr3_aa: CASSRDREETQYF; cdr3_nt: TGTGCCAGCAGTAGAGACAGGGAGGAGACCCAGTACTTC
j_call: TRBJ2-3; v_call: TRBV4-1; clone_size: .; d_call: TRBD1; cdr3_aa: CASSQLGQVGFRGTDTQYF; cdr3_nt: TGCGCCAGCAGCCAACTTGGACAGGTGGGGTTTAGAGGCACAGATACGCAGTATTTT
j_call: TRBJ2-3; v_call: TRBV4-1; clone_size: .; d_call: .; cdr3_aa: CASSQVRGAGTDTQYF; cdr3_nt: TGCGCCAGCAGCCAAGTCCGGGGAGCTGGCACAGATACGCAGTATTTT
j_call: TRBJ2-7; v_call: TRBV28; clone_size: once; d_call: .; cdr3_aa: CASSLGSNTYEQYF; cdr3_nt: TGTGCCAGCAGTTTGGGCAGCAATACCTACGAGCAGTACTTC
j_call: TRBJ1-4; v_call: TRBV5-1; clone_size: .; d_call: .; cdr3_aa: CASSLTGGFNEKLFF; cdr3_nt: TGCGCCAGCAGCTTGACGGGGGGATTCAATGAAAAACTGTTTTTT
j_call: TRBJ2-1; v_call: TRBV27; clone_size: once; d_call: .; cdr3_aa: CASSLRRVYFEEFF; cdr3_nt: TGTGCCAGCAGCCTACGCCGGGTCTACTTTGAGGAGTTCTTC
j_call: TRBJ2-2; v_call: TRBV4-2; clone_size: .; d_call: .; cdr3_aa: CASSQEARTAPGELFF; cdr3_nt: TGTGCCAGCAGCCAAGAAGCTCGGACAGCCCCGGGGGAGCTGTTTTTT
j_call: TRBJ2-2; v_call: TRBV7-9; clone_size: .; d_call: .; cdr3_aa: CASSLYRTNTGELFF; cdr3_nt: TGTGCCAGCAGCTTATACAGGACCAACACCGGGGAGCTGTTTTTT
j_call: TRBJ1-4; v_call: TRBV19; clone_size: .; d_call: .; cdr3_aa: CASSHSRTANNEKLFF; cdr3_nt: TGTGCCAGTAGCCATTCTAGGACAGCTAATAATGAAAAACTGTTTTTT
j_call: TRBJ1-3; v_call: TRBV7-9; clone_size: .; d_call: .; cdr3_aa: CASSRGQGNTIYF; cdr3_nt: TGTGCCAGCAGCCGTGGACAGGGAAACACCATATATTTT
j_call: TRBJ2-5; v_call: TRBV4-2; clone_size: .; d_call: .; cdr3_aa: CASSQGSLQETQYF; cdr3_nt: TGTGCCAGCAGCCAAGGTAGTTTACAAGAGACCCAGTACTTC
j_call: TRBJ1-2; v_call: TRBV12-5; clone_size: .; d_call: .; cdr3_aa: CASGPSIGEGNYGYTF; cdr3_nt: TGTGCTAGTGGTCCCTCCATCGGGGAGGGGAACTATGGCTACACCTTC
j_call: TRBJ1-1; v_call: TRBV4-2; clone_size: .; d_call: .; cdr3_aa: CASSQPGQYTEAFF; cdr3_nt: TGTGCCAGCAGCCAACCCGGACAGTACACTGAAGCTTTCTTT
j_call: TRBJ2-7; v_call: TRBV28; clone_size: few; d_call: TRBD2; cdr3_aa: CASSLPTHIDSGRYF; cdr3_nt: TGTGCCAGCAGTTTGCCCACTCACATAGACAGCGGGAGGTACTTC
j_call: TRBJ2-2; v_call: TRBV11-2; clone_size: few; d_call: .; cdr3_aa: CASSLVNTGELFF; cdr3_nt: TGTGCCAGCAGCTTAGTAAACACCGGGGAGCTGTTTTTT
j_call: TRBJ1-1; v_call: TRBV29-1; clone_size: .; d_call: .; cdr3_aa: CSVEAQSNTEAFF; cdr3_nt: TGCAGCGTTGAGGCCCAGTCGAACACTGAAGCTTTCTTT
j_call: TRBJ1-4; v_call: TRBV28; clone_size: once; d_call: .; cdr3_aa: CASKRRENEKLFF; cdr3_nt: TGTGCCAGCAAACGGAGAGAAAATGAAAAACTGTTTTTT
j_call: TRBJ1-1; v_call: TRBV29-1; clone_size: .; d_call: TRBD1; cdr3_aa: CSVEDLLWRTGGTEAFF; cdr3_nt: TGCAGCGTTGAAGATCTTTTGTGGCGGACAGGGGGCACTGAAGCTTTCTTT
j_call: TRBJ2-3; v_call: TRBV5-5; clone_size: .; d_call: .; cdr3_aa: CASSLEQYTDTQYF; cdr3_nt: TGTGCCAGCAGCTTGGAACAGTACACAGATACGCAGTATTTT
j_call: TRBJ2-1; v_call: TRBV11-3; clone_size: once; d_call: .; cdr3_aa: CASSLRQALNNEQFF; cdr3_nt: TGTGCCAGCAGCTTACGACAGGCCCTCAACAATGAGCAGTTCTTC
j_call: TRBJ1-2; v_call: TRBV6-4; clone_size: .; d_call: .; cdr3_aa: CASSETGSNYGYTF; cdr3_nt: TGTGCCAGCAGTGAAACAGGGTCGAACTATGGCTACACCTTC
j_call: TRBJ1-4; v_call: TRBV4-3; clone_size: .; d_call: TRBD1; cdr3_aa: CASSQDRGTGDEKLFF; cdr3_nt: TGCGCCAGCAGCCAAGATCGGGGGACAGGGGATGAAAAACTGTTTTTT
j_call: TRBJ1-6; v_call: TRBV27; clone_size: .; d_call: TRBD1; cdr3_aa: CASSPRTGNNSPLHF; cdr3_nt: TGTGCCAGCAGTCCCCGGACAGGAAATAATTCACCCCTCCACTTT
j_call: TRBJ2-3; v_call: TRBV5-1; clone_size: .; d_call: .; cdr3_aa: CASSSPPLTDTQYF; cdr3_nt: TGCGCCAGCAGCTCCCCCCCCCTCACAGATACGCAGTATTTT
j_call: TRBJ1-2; v_call: TRBV5-1; clone_size: .; d_call: .; cdr3_aa: CASSLADRSSQDYGYTF; cdr3_nt: TGCGCCAGCAGCTTGGCCGACCGGTCGTCTCAGGACTATGGCTACACCTTC
j_call: TRBJ2-1; v_call: TRBV11-2; clone_size: .; d_call: TRBD2; cdr3_aa: CASSLSLAGVQNEQFF; cdr3_nt: TGTGCCAGCAGCTTATCTTTAGCGGGGGTGCAAAATGAGCAGTTCTTC
j_call: TRBJ1-5; v_call: TRBV4-1; clone_size: .; d_call: .; cdr3_aa: CASSQDQRGGDSNQPQHF; cdr3_nt: TGCGCCAGCAGCCAAGATCAAAGGGGAGGAGATAGCAATCAGCCCCAGCATTTT
j_call: TRBJ2-1; v_call: TRBV7-9; clone_size: .; d_call: .; cdr3_aa: CASSLRGYNEQFF; cdr3_nt: TGTGCCAGCAGCTTGAGAGGGTACAATGAGCAGTTCTTC
j_call: TRBJ2-1; v_call: TRBV7-6; clone_size: .; d_call: .; cdr3_aa: CASSHNLYNEQFF; cdr3_nt: TGTGCCAGCAGCCACAACCTCTACAATGAGCAGTTCTTC
j_call: TRBJ1-2; v_call: TRBV19; clone_size: .; d_call: .; cdr3_aa: CASSIRADYGYTF; cdr3_nt: TGTGCCAGTAGTATCAGGGCGGACTATGGCTACACCTTC
j_call: TRBJ1-2; v_call: TRBV5-4; clone_size: .; d_call: TRBD1; cdr3_aa: CASSAGQDSTF; cdr3_nt: TGTGCCAGCAGCGCCGGACAGGATTCCACCTTC
j_call: TRBJ2-3; v_call: TRBV18; clone_size: .; d_call: TRBD2; cdr3_aa: CASSLGTSGGGDTQYF; cdr3_nt: TGTGCCAGCTCACTCGGGACTAGCGGGGGCGGAGATACGCAGTATTTT
j_call: TRBJ2-3; v_call: TRBV5-1; clone_size: .; d_call: .; cdr3_aa: CASSPDEGWTDTQYF; cdr3_nt: TGCGCCAGCAGCCCGGACGAGGGATGGACAGATACGCAGTATTTT
j_call: TRBJ1-2; v_call: TRBV10-2; clone_size: .; d_call: TRBD1; cdr3_aa: CASSESRQGASGYTF; cdr3_nt: TGCGCCAGCAGTGAGTCACGACAGGGCGCTAGTGGCTACACCTTC
j_call: TRBJ1-6; v_call: TRBV5-1; clone_size: .; d_call: TRBD1; cdr3_aa: CASSSGTGAGSYNSPLHF; cdr3_nt: TGCGCCAGCAGCTCCGGGACAGGGGCAGGCTCCTATAATTCACCCCTCCACTTT
j_call: TRBJ1-1; v_call: TRBV13; clone_size: .; d_call: .; cdr3_aa: CASSFGGENTEAFF; cdr3_nt: TGTGCCAGCAGCTTTGGCGGGGAGAACACTGAAGCTTTCTTT